The entry below describes one TCR beta chain. Antigen unknown. Trimming took 5 bases from V and 1 from J, leaving 8 bases between them. Germline V CDR1 and CDR2: SGHVS, FNYEAQ. The CDR3 totals 13 residues. The entry originates in a study of cytomegalovirus exposure and HLA in healthy donors. Study observations and caveats: When a later analysis compared HLA-associated TCR beta chains with equally common others, the HLA-associated chains turned out to be more clonally expanded and to have lower generation probabilities.

The PCR made use of 60 Vbeta and 13 Jbeta primers. How the authors handled the data: Some 10 million shared chains were among the about 80 million unique TCR beta chains that a later analysis counted. Generated by immunoSEQ multiplex PCR, the TCRdb table keeps only in-frame clones and is missing some. The V and J calls and clone size come from that table; D and trimming were worked out from the DNA. The table records over 150,000 clones, about 80% of them present only once. V gene TRBV7-6 combines with J gene TRBJ1-1; D is unclear. This TCR was sampled from a woman aged 40 to 50 in good health and CMV-seronegative. What was sequenced was PBMCs. For the CDR3, the DNA is TGTGCCAGCAGCCAACAGTGGAACACTGAAGCTTTCTTT. Protein: CASSQQWNTEAFF.